The clone carrying this T cell receptor (beta chain) was observed at least ten times. What it binds is unknown. RNA transcripts provided the source from which TCR beta CDR3 regions were amplified. The study used the HTBI primer set for a first-round RT-PCR of the TCR CDR3. TCRdb reprocessed the multiplex PCR reads with MiXCR, giving one entry per CDR3 protein. The sample gives around 250,000 distinct CDR3 sequences, 13% to 15% of which show up once; 13% is in the top ten. Criteria for exclusion of patients were uncontrolled infection, other autoimmune disease, pregnancy or lactation. Diagnosis relied on clinical symptoms, serum thyroxine and TRAb, thyroid ultrasound and orbital computed tomography. Fresh peripheral blood, 8 to 10 ml of it, supplied the PBMCs. This entry belongs to a study of T cells in Graves' hyperthyroidism and ophthalmopathy. Study-level results: Onset of ophthalmopathy came a median about 6.5 months after the model predicted it.

Germline CDR1 is SGHVS and CDR2 is FQNEAQ. V shed 2 bases, J shed 3 bases, and the junction held 10 bases outside the gene matches. This CDR3 comprises 19 residues. This chain uses TRBV7-8 with TRBJ2-7; the match to TRBD2 covers 16 bases. The sequenced sample was blood. The receptor comes from a woman in her thirties or forties with Graves' hyperthyroidism that later progressed to Graves' ophthalmopathy. The DNA of the CDR3 is TGTGCCAGCAGCTTACAGCCGGGACTAGCGGGAGGGCCACTCTACGAGCAGTACTTC. It specifies CASSLQPGLAGGPLYEQYF.